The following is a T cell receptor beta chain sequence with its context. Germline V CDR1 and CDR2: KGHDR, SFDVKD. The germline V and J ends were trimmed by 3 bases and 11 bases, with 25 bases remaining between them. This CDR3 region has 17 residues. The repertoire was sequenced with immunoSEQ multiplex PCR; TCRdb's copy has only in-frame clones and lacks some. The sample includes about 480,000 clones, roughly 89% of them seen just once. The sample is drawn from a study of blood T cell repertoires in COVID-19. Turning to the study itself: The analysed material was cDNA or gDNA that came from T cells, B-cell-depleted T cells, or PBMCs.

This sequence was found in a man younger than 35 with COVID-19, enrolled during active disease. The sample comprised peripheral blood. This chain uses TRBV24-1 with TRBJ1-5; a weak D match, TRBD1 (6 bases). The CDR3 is CATSDPTEGGDVSAQHF. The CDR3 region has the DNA TGTGCCACCAGTGATCCGACCGAGGGGGGGGATGTTAGTGCCCAGCATTTT.